This is a list of T cell receptor beta chains from one sample in a study of beta chain features in type 1 diabetes. The data were produced by immunoSEQ multiplex PCR, yet TCRdb's version contains in-frame clones alone and is incomplete. The table has about 59,000 clones, roughly three fifths seen once; the top ten hold 2% to 2.5%. The sample was Tregs from blood. Every receptor here comes from a woman under 30 in good health. Each CDR3 is given with its conserved first and last residue. A D gene is named only where the DNA matches it firmly. Rows may omit the clone size; those that give it use once, few, many or a size class.

>TRBJ2-2|NA|TRBV5-1|TRBD1
CASSSLTGRYTGELFF
TGCGCCAGCAGCTCTCTGACAGGGCGGTACACCGGGGAGCTGTTTTTT
>TRBJ2-7|NA|TRBV7-2|NA
CASSTDSLEQYF
TGTGCCAGCAGTACGGACTCACTCGAGCAGTACTTC
>TRBJ1-6|NA|TRBV7-2|NA
CASSLWAGPANSPLHF
TGTGCCAGCAGCTTATGGGCAGGTCCCGCCAATTCACCCCTCCACTTT
>TRBJ2-1|NA|TRBV30|TRBD2
CATIRASGYNEQFF
TGTGCAACAATTAGGGCTAGCGGATACAATGAGCAGTTCTTC
>TRBJ2-1|NA|TRBV18|TRBD2
CASSPPLLAGGEQFF
TGTGCCAGCTCACCACCTCTTCTAGCGGGAGGCGAGCAGTTCTTC
>TRBJ2-5|few|TRBV6-1|TRBD2
CASRLAGFTQETQYF
TGTGCCAGCAGACTAGCGGGATTTACTCAAGAGACCCAGTACTTC
>TRBJ2-7|NA|TRBV7-2|NA
CASSPPWRDPSEQYF
TGTGCCAGCAGCCCCCCCTGGCGGGACCCCTCCGAGCAGTACTTC
>TRBJ1-1|NA|TRBV7-9|NA
CASSGGQNTEAFF
TGTGCCAGCAGTGGGGGACAGAACACTGAAGCTTTCTTT
>TRBJ2-7|few|TRBV20-1|NA
CSARTTYEQYF
TGCAGTGCTCGGACTACCTACGAGCAGTACTTC
>TRBJ1-1|NA|TRBV11-2|NA
CASSLPWGRTAFF
TGTGCCAGCAGCCTCCCCTGGGGGCGGACGGCTTTCTTT
>TRBJ1-1|few|TRBV11-2|NA
CASSFGGNTEAFF
TGTGCCAGCAGCTTCGGGGGGAACACTGAAGCTTTCTTT
>TRBJ1-6|NA|TRBV6-5|NA
CASSYGGGDNSPLHF
TGTGCCAGCAGTTACGGCGGAGGGGATAATTCACCCCTCCACTTT
>TRBJ2-3|NA|TRBV7-2|NA
CASSSRWADTDTQYF
TGTGCCAGCAGCTCCCGGTGGGCCGACACAGATACGCAGTATTTT
>TRBJ2-3|few|TRBV7-2|NA
CASSLSTDTQYF
TGTGCCAGCAGCCTTAGCACAGATACGCAGTATTTT
>TRBJ2-1|NA|TRBV4-3|NA
CASSQDFLGSYNEQFF
TGCGCCAGCAGCCAAGATTTCCTAGGCTCCTACAATGAGCAGTTCTTC
>TRBJ1-6|NA|TRBV5-1|NA
CASSPTGGGGVGSPLHF
TGCGCCAGCAGCCCTACCGGAGGTGGAGGGGTCGGGTCACCCCTCCACTTT
>TRBJ1-1|NA|TRBV7-9|NA
CAGSLSGANTEAFF
TGTGCCGGCAGCTTATCGGGAGCTAACACTGAAGCTTTCTTT
>TRBJ2-5|once|TRBV6-5|TRBD2
CASSYSFGSGETQYF
TGTGCCAGCAGTTACTCCTTTGGTAGCGGGGAGACCCAGTACTTC
>TRBJ2-3|few|TRBV9|TRBD1
CASSADRGGPDTQYF
TGTGCCAGCAGCGCAGACAGGGGAGGCCCAGATACGCAGTATTTT
>TRBJ2-6|NA|TRBV4-3|NA
CASSQDIRSAGANVLTF
TGCGCCAGCAGCCAAGATATCCGCTCGGCTGGGGCCAACGTCCTGACTTTC
>TRBJ1-1|few|TRBV10-3|NA
CAISESQGDTEAFF
TGTGCCATCAGTGAGTCCCAAGGGGACACTGAAGCTTTCTTT
>TRBJ2-5|NA|TRBV7-2|NA
CASRGPSQETQYF
TGTGCCAGCAGGGGCCCGTCCCAAGAGACCCAGTACTTC
>TRBJ2-3|NA|TRBV5-1|NA
CASREITGSTTDTQYF
TGCGCCAGCAGAGAGATCACCGGGAGCACCACAGATACGCAGTATTTT
>TRBJ2-2|NA|TRBV4-1|NA
CASSLREGDTGELFF
TGCGCCAGCAGTCTCAGGGAAGGAGACACCGGGGAGCTGTTTTTT
>TRBJ2-3|NA|TRBV27|NA
CASSLFKGWSKDTQYF
TGTGCCAGCAGTTTATTTAAGGGGTGGTCCAAAGATACGCAGTATTTT
>TRBJ2-5|NA|TRBV5-1|NA
CASSLEVHETQYF
TGCGCCAGCAGCTTGGAAGTACACGAGACCCAGTACTTC
>TRBJ2-7|NA|TRBV2|NA
CASSPSYEQYF
TGTGCCAGCAGCCCTTCCTACGAGCAGTACTTC
>TRBJ1-5|NA|TRBV7-2|TRBD1
CASSLAGGGSQPQHF
TGTGCCAGCAGCTTAGCTGGAGGGGGCAGTCAGCCCCAGCATTTT
>TRBJ2-7|NA|TRBV27|NA
CASSPYTGLQRYEQYF
TGTGCCAGCAGTCCTTATACAGGGCTTCAGAGGTACGAGCAGTACTTC
>TRBJ2-1|NA|TRBV6-1|TRBD2
CASSEQAGAYNEQFF
TGTGCCAGCAGTGAACAAGCGGGAGCCTACAATGAGCAGTTCTTC
>TRBJ1-1|NA|TRBV7-2|TRBD1
CASSLDSTGGAFF
TGTGCCAGCAGCTTAGATTCTACAGGGGGAGCTTTCTTT
>TRBJ2-1|few|TRBV11-2|TRBD2
CASSLLSSGRGKGNEQFF
TGTGCCAGCAGCTTACTGTCTAGCGGGAGGGGGAAGGGCAATGAGCAGTTCTTC
>TRBJ2-5|NA|TRBV6-5|NA
CASSYQTGSGETQYF
TGTGCCAGCAGTTACCAAACAGGGTCTGGAGAGACCCAGTACTTC
>TRBJ2-5|few|TRBV27|TRBD2
CASSLSPAGGFETQYF
TGTGCCAGCAGTTTATCCCCAGCGGGAGGGTTCGAGACCCAGTACTTC
>TRBJ2-2|few|TRBV19|NA
CASSPVGVSTGELFF
TGTGCCAGTAGCCCCGTAGGGGTGAGCACCGGGGAGCTGTTTTTT
>TRBJ2-7|NA|TRBV18|NA
CASSPGQLLSKYF
TGTGCCAGCTCACCCGGACAGCTTTTGAGCAAATACTTC
>TRBJ2-1|NA|TRBV12-5|TRBD2
CASGGGLAGENEQFF
TGTGCTAGTGGTGGGGGACTAGCGGGGGAAAATGAGCAGTTCTTC
>TRBJ2-5|NA|TRBV9|NA
CASSGRGGQETQYF
TGTGCCAGCAGCGGGAGGGGGGGACAAGAGACCCAGTACTTC
>TRBJ2-2|NA|TRBV7-8|TRBD2
CANKLAGHGELFF
TGTGCCAATAAACTAGCGGGACACGGGGAGCTGTTTTTT
>TRBJ1-1|NA|TRBV7-8|NA
CASSLQGPNTEAFF
TGTGCCAGCAGCTTACAGGGCCCCAACACTGAAGCTTTCTTT
>TRBJ1-3|NA|TRBV10-3|TRBD1
CAIRNRGPGNTIYF
TGTGCCATCAGGAACAGGGGGCCTGGAAACACCATATATTTT
>TRBJ1-5|many|TRBV6-5|NA
CASSYSPGSNQPQHF
TGTGCCAGCAGTTACTCGCCGGGGAGCAATCAGCCCCAGCATTTT
>TRBJ1-1|NA|TRBV19|TRBD1
CASSRDRDTEAFF
TGTGCCAGTAGTAGGGACAGGGACACTGAAGCTTTCTTT
>TRBJ2-2|NA|TRBV28|NA
CASRGTGKGEELFF
TGTGCCAGCAGGGGAACAGGGAAAGGCGAGGAGCTGTTTTTT
>TRBJ2-2|few|TRBV21-1|NA
CASSKEGGLAGIRNTGELFF
TGTGCCAGCAGCAAAGAAGGCGGACTAGCGGGAATTCGGAACACCGGGGAGCTGTTTTTT
>TRBJ2-1|few|TRBV6-5|NA
CASSYQPRVGNEQFF
TGTGCCAGCAGTTACCAACCCAGGGTGGGCAATGAGCAGTTCTTC
>TRBJ2-7|NA|TRBV9|NA
CASSVAKEGEQYF
TGTGCCAGCAGCGTAGCTAAGGAGGGCGAGCAGTACTTC
>TRBJ2-1|NA|TRBV25-1|NA
CASSEPWTADNEQFF
TGTGCCAGCAGTGAACCCTGGACAGCGGACAATGAGCAGTTCTTC
>TRBJ2-3|NA|TRBV7-9|NA
CASSLALSDTQYF
TGTGCCAGCAGCTTAGCCTTGAGTGATACGCAGTATTTT
>TRBJ1-5|NA|TRBV19|TRBD1
CASGTPGDRSNQPQHF
TGTGCCAGCGGGACCCCCGGGGACAGAAGCAATCAGCCCCAGCATTTT
>TRBJ2-1|NA|TRBV7-9|TRBD2
CASSFAIAGPLQFF
TGTGCCAGCAGCTTCGCGATAGCGGGCCCTCTTCAGTTCTTC
>TRBJ1-2|NA|TRBV5-1|TRBD1
CASRTGQGKLDGYTF
TGCGCCAGCAGAACCGGACAGGGTAAGCTCGATGGCTACACCTTC
>TRBJ1-5|NA|TRBV7-9|NA
CASSRGGLNQPQHF
TGTGCCAGCAGCAGGGGAGGTCTAAATCAGCCCCAGCATTTT
>TRBJ2-4|NA|TRBV7-9|TRBD1
CASSTRPGQGAFAKNIQYF
TGTGCCAGCAGCACCCGCCCGGGACAGGGGGCATTCGCCAAAAACATTCAGTACTTC
>TRBJ2-2|NA|TRBV18|TRBD1
CASSPPGGRGTGELFF
TGTGCCAGCTCACCTCCAGGGGGCAGAGGCACCGGGGAGCTGTTTTTT
>TRBJ2-2|NA|TRBV5-1|TRBD2
CASSLASGSGTGELFF
TGCGCCAGCAGCTTGGCTAGCGGGAGCGGTACCGGGGAGCTGTTTTTT
>TRBJ2-7|NA|TRBV5-1|TRBD2
CASSYGLADYEQYF
TGCGCCAGCAGCTACGGACTAGCGGACTACGAGCAGTACTTC
>TRBJ2-1|NA|TRBV18|TRBD1
CASSPFWTGSSNEQFF
TGTGCCAGCTCGCCATTTTGGACAGGGTCCTCCAATGAGCAGTTCTTC
>TRBJ2-7|NA|TRBV4-2|TRBD1
CASSRDRGRPYEQYF
TGTGCCAGCAGCCGGGACAGGGGGCGGCCCTACGAGCAGTACTTC